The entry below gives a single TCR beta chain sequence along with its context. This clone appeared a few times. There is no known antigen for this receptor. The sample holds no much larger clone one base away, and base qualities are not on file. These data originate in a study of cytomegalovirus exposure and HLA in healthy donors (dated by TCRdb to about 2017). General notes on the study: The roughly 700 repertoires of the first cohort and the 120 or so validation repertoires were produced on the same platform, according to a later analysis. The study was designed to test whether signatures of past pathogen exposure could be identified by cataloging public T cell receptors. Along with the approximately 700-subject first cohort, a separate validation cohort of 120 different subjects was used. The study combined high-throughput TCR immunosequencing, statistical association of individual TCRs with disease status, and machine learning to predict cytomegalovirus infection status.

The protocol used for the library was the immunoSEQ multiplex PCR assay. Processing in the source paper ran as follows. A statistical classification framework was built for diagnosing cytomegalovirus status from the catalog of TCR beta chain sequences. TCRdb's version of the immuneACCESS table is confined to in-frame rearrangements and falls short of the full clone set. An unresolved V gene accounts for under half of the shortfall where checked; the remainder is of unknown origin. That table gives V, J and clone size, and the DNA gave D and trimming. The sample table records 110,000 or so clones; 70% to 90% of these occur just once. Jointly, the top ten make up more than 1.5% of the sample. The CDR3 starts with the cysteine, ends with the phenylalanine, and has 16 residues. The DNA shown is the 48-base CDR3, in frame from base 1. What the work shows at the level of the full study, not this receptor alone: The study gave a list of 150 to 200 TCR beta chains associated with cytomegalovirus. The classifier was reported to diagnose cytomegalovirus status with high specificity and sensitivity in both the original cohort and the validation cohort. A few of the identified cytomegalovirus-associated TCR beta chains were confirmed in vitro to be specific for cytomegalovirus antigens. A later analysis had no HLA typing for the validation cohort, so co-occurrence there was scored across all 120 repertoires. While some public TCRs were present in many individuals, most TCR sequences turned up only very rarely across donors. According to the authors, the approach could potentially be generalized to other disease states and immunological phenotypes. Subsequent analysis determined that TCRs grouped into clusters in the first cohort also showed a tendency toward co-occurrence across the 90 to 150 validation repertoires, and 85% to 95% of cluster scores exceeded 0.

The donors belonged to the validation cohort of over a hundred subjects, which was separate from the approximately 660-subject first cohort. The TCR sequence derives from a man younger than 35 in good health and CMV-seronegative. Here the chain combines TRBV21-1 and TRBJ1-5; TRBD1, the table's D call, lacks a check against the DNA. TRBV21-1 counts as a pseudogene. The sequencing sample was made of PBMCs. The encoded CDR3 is CASSKEWTGVCQPQHF. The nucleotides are TGTGCCAGCAGCAAAGAGTGGACAGGGGTTTGTCAGCCCCAGCATTTT.